The source of this T cell receptor (beta chain) is a study of TIL therapy for anti-PD-1-resistant metastatic lung cancer. Sequencing used immunoSEQ v3. Method: immunoSEQ multiplex PCR; TCRdb's copy keeps in-frame clones and lacks some. The table lists approximately 97,000 clones, roughly 65% of them singletons. The time point is: pre-treatment sample, taken before nivolumab and TIL therapy. Pleural nodules or supraclavicular lymph nodes made up most of the excised metastases sampled. The sequence was collected from a person aged 25-85 years with non-small cell lung cancer. The sequences come from tumor tissue, collected at baseline.

The CDR3 loop is CASSQEISRVGEKLFF. The CDR3 DNA sequence: TGTGCCAGCAGCCAAGAGATTAGCAGGGTTGGCGAAAAACTGTTTTTT. The J gene is TRBJ1-4, the V gene TRBV3-1 (or the pseudogene TRBV3-2); maybe TRBD1 (5 bases). The CDR3 totals 16 residues. V dropped 0 bases and J dropped 8 bases, with 16 bases sitting between them. Germline CDR1 is LGHDT and CDR2 is YNNKEL (reference sequence).